The 11 T cell receptor beta chains listed next were all sequenced from one sample in a study of T cell responses to AZD1222 COVID-19 vaccine. TCRdb's table, derived via immunoSEQ multiplex PCR, lists solely in-frame clones and lacks some. The sample lists 90,000 to 95,000 clones; approximately 87% were seen once. The starting material was peripheral blood, obtained 28 days after the second AZD1222 dose. The receptors come from an adult who received the AZD1222 COVID-19 vaccine.

This rearrangement joins TRBV7-2 to TRBJ1-3; D call uncertain. The CDR3 is made up of 16 amino acids. Deletions cut 1 base from V and 0 bases from J, with 10 bases between. CDR1 is SGHTA and CDR2 is FQGNSA in the germline V gene. The CDR3 bases are TGTGCCAGCAGCTTAGGTAGGATCAGCTCTGGAAACACCATATATTTT. This gives the protein CASSLGRISSGNTIYF.

V and J are TRBV5-1 and TRBJ2-3; 12 nucleotides line up with TRBD1. V was pared by 4 bases and J by 5 bases, with 8 bases of the junction left unmatched. The CDR3 extends over 16 amino acids. CDR1 is SGHRS and CDR2 is YFSETQ in the germline V gene. The DNA for the CDR3 is TGCGCCAGCAGCGGCGCGGGACAGGGGGCCAAAGATACGCAGTATTTT. Its protein is CASSGAGQGAKDTQYF.

V and J are TRBV18 and TRBJ2-2, with 7 nucleotides matching TRBD2. CDR3 length equals 13 residues. Germline CDR1 reads KGHSH; CDR2 reads LQKENI. J lost 7 bases, V lost 4 bases, and 3 bases had no gene match. DNA of the CDR3: TGTGCCAGCTCACTACGGACTAGCGGGGAGCTGTTTTTT. This codes for CASSLRTSGELFF.

The rearrangement links TRBV5-1 to TRBJ2-2; TRBD2 matches 11 bases. Looked up from germline, CDR1 is SGHRS and CDR2 is YFSETQ. V gave up 4 bases and J gave up 1 base; unmatched junction bases: 6. This CDR3 comprises 17 residues. The CDR3 DNA reads as TGCGCCAGCAGCCCCGGACTAGCGGGCGGGAACACCGGGGAGCTGTTTTTT. This encodes CASSPGLAGGNTGELFF.

This chain connects TRBV30 to TRBJ1-6; TRBD1 aligns across 8 bases. The CDR3 length is 13 residues. The germline gives CDR1 GTSNPN, CDR2 SVGIG (reference sequence). Trimming at V came to 5 bases and at J to 7 bases, leaving 4 bases not matched to a gene. CDR3 protein: CAWVDRENSPLHF. The DNA of the CDR3 is TGTGCCTGGGTGGACAGGGAGAATTCACCCCTCCACTTT.

The V call is TRBV3-1 (or the pseudogene TRBV3-2), the J call TRBJ2-3; 9 bases map to TRBD1. V shed 4 bases and J 5 bases; nucleotides not matched to a gene: 4. Germline V lookup: CDR1 LGHDT, CDR2 YNNKEL (reference sequence). The CDR3 is 14 residues long. DNA for the CDR3: TGTGCCAGCAGCCCCGGACAGGGGAGAGATACGCAGTATTTT. Its translation is CASSPGQGRDTQYF.

V is TRBV30 and J is TRBJ2-3; D not resolved. The length of the CDR3 is 12 residues. Trimming removed 2 bases at V and 5 bases at J, with 8 bases between. The germline V gene has CDR1 GTSNPN and CDR2 SVGIG (reference sequence). The DNA for the CDR3 is TGTGCCTGGAGTCGATCGGGAGATACGCAGTATTTT. It specifies CAWSRSGDTQYF.

The chain employs TRBV12-3 or TRBV12-4 and TRBJ2-1; D gene uncertain. V was cut by 6 bases and J by 15 bases, with 21 bases left in between. The CDR3 is made up of 13 amino acids. The CDR3 DNA follows: TGTGCCAGCAGGTATCGGGCGGCCTCCTCGTGGTTCTTC. Protein sequence: CASRYRAASSWFF.

The chain couples TRBV10-1 to TRBJ2-5; D could derive from TRBD1 or TRBD2 (7 bases each). The germline V gene encodes CDR1 WNHNN and CDR2 SYGVQD (reference sequence). The germline V and J ends were trimmed by 8 bases and 9 bases, with 25 bases remaining between them. This CDR3 has 15 amino acids. CDR3 nucleotide sequence: TGCGCCAGCCCCGAAGGGGGGGGACAGCCTGGGGCCCAGTACTTC. Amino acid sequence: CASPEGGGQPGAQYF.

The chain carries TRBV2 and TRBJ2-5; D gene ambiguous. The CDR3 spans 15 residues. V was pared by 3 bases and J by 2 bases, with 13 bases between. Germline lookup yields CDR1 SNHLY and CDR2 FYNNEI. As DNA, the CDR3 is TGTGCCAGCAGTGAGAGTGGCGCAGTACAAGAGACCCAGTACTTC. Encoded protein: CASSESGAVQETQYF.

This clone has just one count. This sequence joins TRBV7-2 and TRBJ2-7; 7 bases agree with TRBD2. Germline loops: CDR1 SGHTA, CDR2 FQGNSA. The J segment lost 1 base and the V segment lost 0 bases, leaving 3 bases of the junction unmatched. This CDR3 has 15 residues. The CDR3 nucleotides read TGTGCCAGCAGCTTAGCGGGAGGGTGGTCCTACGAGCAGTACTTC. It is translated as CASSLAGGWSYEQYF.